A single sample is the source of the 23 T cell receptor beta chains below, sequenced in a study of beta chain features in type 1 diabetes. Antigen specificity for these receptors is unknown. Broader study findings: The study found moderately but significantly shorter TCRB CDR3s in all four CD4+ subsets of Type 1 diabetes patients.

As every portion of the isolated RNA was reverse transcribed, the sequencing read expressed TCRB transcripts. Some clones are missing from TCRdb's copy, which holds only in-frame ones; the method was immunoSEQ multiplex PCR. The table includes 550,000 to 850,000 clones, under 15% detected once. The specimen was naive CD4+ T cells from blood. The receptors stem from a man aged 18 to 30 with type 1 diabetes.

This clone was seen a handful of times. The chain's CDR3 is CASSSGQVTYNEQFF. The CDR3 DNA reads TGTGCCAGCAGCTCCGGACAGGTCACCTACAATGAGCAGTTCTTC. This chain joins TRBV28 and TRBJ2-1; TRBD1 agrees at 7 bases. Looked up from germline, CDR1 is MDHEN and CDR2 is SYDVKM. V shed 6 bases and J 2 bases; nucleotides not matched to a gene: 7. The CDR3 is 15 amino acids.

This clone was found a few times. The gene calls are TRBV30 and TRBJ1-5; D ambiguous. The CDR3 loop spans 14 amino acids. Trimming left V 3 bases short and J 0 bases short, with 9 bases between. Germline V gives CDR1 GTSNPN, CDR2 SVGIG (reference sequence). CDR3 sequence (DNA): TGTGCCTGGAGCCTACATTTTAGCAATCAGCCCCAGCATTTT. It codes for CAWSLHFSNQPQHF.

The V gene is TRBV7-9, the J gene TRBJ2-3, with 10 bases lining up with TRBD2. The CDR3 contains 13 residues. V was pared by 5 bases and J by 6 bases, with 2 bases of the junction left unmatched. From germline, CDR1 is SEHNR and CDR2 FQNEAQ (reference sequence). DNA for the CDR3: TGTGCCAGCAGCCCGACTAGCGGGGATACGCAGTATTTT. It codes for CASSPTSGDTQYF.

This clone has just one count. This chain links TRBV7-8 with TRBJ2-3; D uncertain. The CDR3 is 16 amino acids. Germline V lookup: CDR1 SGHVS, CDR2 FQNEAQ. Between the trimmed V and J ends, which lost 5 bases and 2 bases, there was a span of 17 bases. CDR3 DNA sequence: TGTGCCAGCAGCCCAAATCGTGGCCCATACACAGATACGCAGTATTTT. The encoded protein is CASSPNRGPYTDTQYF.

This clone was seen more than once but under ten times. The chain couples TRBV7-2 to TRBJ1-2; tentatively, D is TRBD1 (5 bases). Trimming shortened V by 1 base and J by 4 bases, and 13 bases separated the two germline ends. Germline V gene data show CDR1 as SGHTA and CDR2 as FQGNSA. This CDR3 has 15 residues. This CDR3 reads CASSLGVGVLYGYTF. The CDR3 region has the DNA TGTGCCAGCAGCTTAGGGGTGGGGGTCCTCTATGGCTACACCTTC.

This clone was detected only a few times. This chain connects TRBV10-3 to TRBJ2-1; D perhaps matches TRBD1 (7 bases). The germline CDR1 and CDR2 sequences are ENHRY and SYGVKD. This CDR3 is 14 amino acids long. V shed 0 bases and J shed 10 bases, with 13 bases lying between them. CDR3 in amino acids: CAISESGGGREQFF. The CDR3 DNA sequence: TGTGCCATCAGTGAGTCAGGAGGGGGCCGCGAGCAGTTCTTC.

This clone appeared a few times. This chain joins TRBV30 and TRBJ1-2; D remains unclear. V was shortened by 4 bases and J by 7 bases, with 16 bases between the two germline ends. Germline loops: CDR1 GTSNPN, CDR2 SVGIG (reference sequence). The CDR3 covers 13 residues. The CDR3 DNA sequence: TGTGCCTGGACCTTGACCGGGCTGGGTGGCTACACCTTC. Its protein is CAWTLTGLGGYTF.

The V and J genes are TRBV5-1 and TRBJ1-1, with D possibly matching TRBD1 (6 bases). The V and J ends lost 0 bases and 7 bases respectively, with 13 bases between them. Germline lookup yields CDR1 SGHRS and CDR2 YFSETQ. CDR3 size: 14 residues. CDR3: CASSLGRDNGEAFF. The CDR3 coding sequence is TGCGCCAGCAGCTTGGGCCGGGACAACGGTGAAGCTTTCTTT. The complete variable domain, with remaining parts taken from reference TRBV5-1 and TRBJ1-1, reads KAGVTQTPRYLIKTRGQQVTLSCSPISGHRSVSWYQQTPGQGLQFLFEYFSETQRNKGNFPGRFSGRQFSNSRSEMNVSTLELGDSALYLCASSLGRDNGEAFFGQGTRLTVV.

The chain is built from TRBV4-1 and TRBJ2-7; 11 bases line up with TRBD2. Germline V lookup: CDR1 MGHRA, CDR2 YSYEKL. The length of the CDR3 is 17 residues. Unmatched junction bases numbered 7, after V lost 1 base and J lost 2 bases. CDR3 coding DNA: TGCGCCAGCAGCCAAGGCCGTGTAGCGGGGGGGGCCTACGAGCAGTACTTC. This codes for CASSQGRVAGGAYEQYF.

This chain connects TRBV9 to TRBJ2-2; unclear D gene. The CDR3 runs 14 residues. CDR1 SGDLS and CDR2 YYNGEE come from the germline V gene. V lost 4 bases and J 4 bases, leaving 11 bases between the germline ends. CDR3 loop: CASSPRLVTGELFF. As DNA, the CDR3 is TGTGCCAGCAGCCCCAGGTTGGTCACCGGGGAGCTGTTTTTT.

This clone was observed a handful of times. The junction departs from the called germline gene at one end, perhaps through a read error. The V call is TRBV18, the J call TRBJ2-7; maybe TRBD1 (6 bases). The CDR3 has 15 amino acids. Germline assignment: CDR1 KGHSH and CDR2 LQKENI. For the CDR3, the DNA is TGTGCCAGCTCCCCACCAGGAGAGGGGGCCTACGAGCAGTACTTC. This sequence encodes CASSPPGEGAYEQYF.

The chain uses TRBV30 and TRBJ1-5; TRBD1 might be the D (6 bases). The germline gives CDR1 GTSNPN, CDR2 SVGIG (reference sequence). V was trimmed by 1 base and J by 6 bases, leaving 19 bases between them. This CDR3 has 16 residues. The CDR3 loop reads CAWSGSGSGARQPQHF. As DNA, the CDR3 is TGTGCCTGGAGTGGCTCTGGGTCGGGGGCTCGTCAGCCCCAGCATTTT.

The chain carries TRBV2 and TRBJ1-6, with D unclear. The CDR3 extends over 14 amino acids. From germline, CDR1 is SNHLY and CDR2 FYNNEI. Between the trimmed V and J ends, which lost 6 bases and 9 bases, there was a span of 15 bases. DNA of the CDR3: TGTGCCAGCAGCAATGGACTCGAGGGTTCACCCCTCCACTTT. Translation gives CASSNGLEGSPLHF.

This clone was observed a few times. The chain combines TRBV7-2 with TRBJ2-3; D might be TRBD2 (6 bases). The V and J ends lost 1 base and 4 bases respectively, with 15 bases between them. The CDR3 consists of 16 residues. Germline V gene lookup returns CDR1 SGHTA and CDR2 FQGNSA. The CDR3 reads CASSLEGKGGADTQYF. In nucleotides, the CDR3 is TGTGCCAGCAGCTTAGAGGGAAAGGGCGGGGCAGATACGCAGTATTTT.

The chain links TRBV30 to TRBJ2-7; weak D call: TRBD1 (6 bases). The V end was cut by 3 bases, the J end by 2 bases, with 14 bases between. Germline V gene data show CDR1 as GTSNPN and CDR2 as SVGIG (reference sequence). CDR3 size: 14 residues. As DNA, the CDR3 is TGTGCCTGGAGATCAGACAGGAATCCCTACGAGCAGTACTTC. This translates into CAWRSDRNPYEQYF. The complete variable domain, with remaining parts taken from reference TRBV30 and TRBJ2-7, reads SQTIHQWPATLVQPVGSPLSLECTVEGTSNPNLYWYRQAAGRGLQLLFYSVGIGQISSEVPQNLSASRPQDRQFILSSKKLLLSDSGFYLCAWRSDRNPYEQYFGPGTRLTVT.

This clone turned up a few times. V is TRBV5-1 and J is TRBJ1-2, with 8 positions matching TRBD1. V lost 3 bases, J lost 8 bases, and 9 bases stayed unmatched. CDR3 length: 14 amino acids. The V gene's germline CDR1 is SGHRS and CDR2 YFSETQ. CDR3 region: CASSSGQGIYGYTF. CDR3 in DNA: TGCGCCAGCAGCTCCGGACAGGGCATTTACGGCTACACCTTC.

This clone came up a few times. The CDR3 nucleotides read TGTGCCAGCAGTTACCGGTCTACAGCCACCTACGAGCAGTACTTC. This gives the protein CASSYRSTATYEQYF. The chain combines TRBV6-5 with TRBJ2-7; no firm D call. Germline lookup yields CDR1 MNHEY and CDR2 SVGAGI. The CDR3 loop spans 15 amino acids. V was shortened by 2 bases and J by 2 bases, with 13 bases between the two germline ends.

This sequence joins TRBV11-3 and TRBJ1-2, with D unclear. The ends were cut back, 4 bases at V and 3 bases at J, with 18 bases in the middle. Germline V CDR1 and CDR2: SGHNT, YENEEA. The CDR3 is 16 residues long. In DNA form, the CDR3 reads TGTGCCAGCAGCTGGACCCTTAAAACCTCCGACTATGGCTACACCTTC. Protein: CASSWTLKTSDYGYTF.

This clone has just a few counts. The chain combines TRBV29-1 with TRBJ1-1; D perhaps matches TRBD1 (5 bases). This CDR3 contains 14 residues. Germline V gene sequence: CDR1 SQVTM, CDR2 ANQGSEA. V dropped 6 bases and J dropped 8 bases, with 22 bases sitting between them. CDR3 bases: TGCAGCGTGACCGACGGAGGGGCTGGAGTCGAAGCTTTCTTT. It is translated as CSVTDGGAGVEAFF.

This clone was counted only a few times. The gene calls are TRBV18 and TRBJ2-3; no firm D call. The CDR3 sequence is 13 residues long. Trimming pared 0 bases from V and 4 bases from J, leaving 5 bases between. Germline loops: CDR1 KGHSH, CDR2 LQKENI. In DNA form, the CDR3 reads TGTGCCAGCTCACCACCGAATGCAGATACGCAGTATTTT. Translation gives CASSPPNADTQYF.

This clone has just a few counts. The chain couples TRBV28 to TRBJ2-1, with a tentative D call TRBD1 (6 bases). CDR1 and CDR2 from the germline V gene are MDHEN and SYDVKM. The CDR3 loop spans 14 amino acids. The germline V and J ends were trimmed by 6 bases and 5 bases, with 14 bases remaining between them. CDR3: CASRLDRKDNEQFF. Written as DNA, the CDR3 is TGTGCCAGCAGACTAGACAGGAAGGACAATGAGCAGTTCTTC.

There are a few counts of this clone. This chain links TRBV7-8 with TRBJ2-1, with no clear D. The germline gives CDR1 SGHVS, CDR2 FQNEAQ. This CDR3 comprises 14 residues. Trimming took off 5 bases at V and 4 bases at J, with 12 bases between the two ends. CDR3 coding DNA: TGTGCCAGCAGCATTCGGACGGAATACAATGAGCAGTTCTTC. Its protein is CASSIRTEYNEQFF.

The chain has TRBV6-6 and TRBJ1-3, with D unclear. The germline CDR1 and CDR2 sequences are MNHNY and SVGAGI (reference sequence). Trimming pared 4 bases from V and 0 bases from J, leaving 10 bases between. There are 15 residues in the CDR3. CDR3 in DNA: TGTGCCAGCAGTTTAGTTCCAGTCTCTGGAAACACCATATATTTT. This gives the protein CASSLVPVSGNTIYF.